Sequencing of this TCR beta chain was carried out in a study of T-cell reconstitution after alpha-beta-depleted transplantation in children. The CDR3 covers 15 residues. Germline V gene data show CDR1 as MDHEN and CDR2 as SYDVKM. Trimming removed 1 base at V and 5 bases at J, with 14 bases between. Study-wide findings and caveats: Where alpha-beta T cells came from about two months after transplant was reportedly several hundred expanded graft clones. It was surviving recipient T cells and thymic progenitors that gave some patients high TCRbeta diversity at day 60. Among T cells one year after transplant, newly produced cells accounted for most counts and diversity.

The TCRbeta library incorporated unique molecular identifiers. Via MiXCR, TCRdb re-called the PCR reads, giving one row per CDR3 protein. The table has about 290,000 distinct CDR3 sequences, 10% seen once; the top ten hold around 7.6%. This clonotype has ten or more counts. Antigen specificity is unknown. The sequence derives from a boy less than two years old with acute myeloid leukemia, due to receive a stem cell transplant. The specimen was PBMCs, collected before TCRalphabeta/CD19-depleted stem cell transplant. The chain recombines TRBV28 with TRBJ2-5, with a possible D match to TRBD1 (6 bases). In nucleotides, the CDR3 is TGTGCCAGCAGTTTATATGGGACAACAAGGGAGACCCAGTACTTC. It specifies CASSLYGTTRETQYF.